The clone carrying this TCR beta chain was detected only a few times. What it recognizes is unknown. This record belongs to a study of T cells in Graves' hyperthyroidism and ophthalmopathy. General study results and limits: Most thyroid clonotypes with frequency above 0.001 were detected in blood.

Uncontrolled infections, other autoimmune diseases, pregnancy or lactation led to exclusion of patients. This CDR3 region has 18 residues. CDR1 and CDR2 (germline): LNHDA, SQIVND (reference sequence). The V and J ends lost 5 bases and 4 bases, in that order; junction bases with no gene match: 16. RNA transcripts provided the source from which TCR beta CDR3 regions were amplified. A first-round RT-PCR of the TCR CDR3 used the HTBI primer set. TCRdb analysed the multiplex PCR reads with MiXCR anew, one entry per CDR3 protein. In the table there are 400,000 to 550,000 distinct CDR3 sequences, 13% to 15% of which are singletons.

This rearrangement joins TRBV19 to TRBJ1-2, with 10 bases lining up with TRBD1. This receptor was obtained from a woman aged 18-35 years with Graves' hyperthyroidism. The sequenced sample was blood. The CDR3 loop reads CASSLDPDRGDFIYGYTF. CDR3 nucleotides: TGTGCCAGTAGTCTCGACCCGGACAGGGGGGACTTCATCTATGGCTACACCTTC.